This T cell receptor beta chain was found in a study of cytomegalovirus exposure and HLA in healthy donors (dated by TCRdb to about 2017). Regarding the study in general: In an earlier analysis of about 560 of the donors, under 300 Gb of sequence data and about 110 million unique TCR beta sequences from roughly 180 million T cells were reported. To predict cytomegalovirus infection status, the study brought together high-throughput TCR immunosequencing, statistical association of individual TCRs with disease status, and machine learning. Of the 300 to 500 genotyped donors, 81% were placed in the genetic ancestry cluster associated with self-reported Caucasian donors. Alongside the repertoire data, information on donor age, sex, ethnicity and CMV serostatus was compiled. In an earlier analysis of a few hundred of the donors, high-throughput TCR beta sequencing was used to judge whether each TCR beta V gene segment behaved as functional or pseudogenic. A later analysis re-examined previously published TCR beta repertoires from more than 600 donors and added high-resolution HLA genotyping to investigate patterns of TCR occurrence. All discovery cohort repertoires had been generated on a single sequencing platform. Four to six DR-DQ haplotypes were handled as single units for association and clustering, since linkage in the cohort was strong. Using immunosequencing, the study profiled T cell repertoires from around 680 subjects and related those repertoires to cytomegalovirus serostatus. Among roughly 400 genotyped donors of the cohort, an average of approximately 200,000 unique TCR beta nucleotide sequences was sequenced per donor, of which about 18% were non-productive. The study was designed to test whether signatures of past pathogen exposure could be identified by cataloging public T cell receptors. A later genetic analysis used genome-wide SNP genotypes for about three fifths of the 666 donors, treating that subset as a discovery cohort. In addition to the first cohort of approximately 670 subjects, a separate validation cohort of around 110 different subjects was used. Typing coverage differed by locus: A, B, C, DRB1 and DQB1 were typed in about 620-640 donors, DQA1 in approximately 520, DPA1 in 600 to 610, and DPB1 in 450 to 490. About 310 gigabases of sequencing data and tens of millions of unique TCR sequences were included in an early release covering under 650 HLA-typed donors. The later analysis used no new phenotypic data to find candidate immune exposures, relying instead on TCR beta sequences and their occurrence across donors. HLA typing covered class I and class II loci at four-digit resolution. Study-wide conclusions, independent of this receptor: It was suggested by the authors that the approach could potentially be generalized to other disease states and immunological phenotypes. In vitro tests confirmed that a few of the cytomegalovirus-associated TCR beta chains recognize cytomegalovirus antigens. Correlated functional status among segregating V segments might reflect linkage disequilibrium, but an unknown experimental factor could not be ruled out. According to a later analysis, most CMV-associated TCR beta chains appeared to be HLA-restricted, and the HLA associations seemed to be driven largely by CMV exposure. In the study, around 150 TCR beta chains were listed as associated with cytomegalovirus. A later genetic analysis reported fewer N-insertions in productive TCRs among donors in an Asian-associated ancestry cluster than the roughly 720-donor mean. A group of highly shared sequence variants was considered likely to be a technical artifact of the sequencing pipeline. Because HLA typing was unavailable for some donors at each locus, only the typed subset was used in association tests. A later analysis associated approximately 17,000 TCR beta sequences with specific HLA alleles at a false discovery rate of 0.05. Presence/absence analyses assumed roughly uniform sequencing depth across donors, an assumption that may not hold. Most TCR sequences were seen in very few donors, while some public TCRs were found in many individuals. A later analysis found that TCR association rates varied across HLA loci, with DRB1 alleles showing the most associated TCRs and HLA-C alleles the fewest. Cytomegalovirus status was reported to be diagnosed by the classifier with high specificity and sensitivity in both the original and validation cohorts. The earlier analysis of around 600 of the donors excluded some 15 rarely observed V segments, including chromosome 9 orphons, because counts were too low. For the cohort, immune exposure information was limited to CMV serostatus. A later genetic analysis associated a missense DCLRE1C variant with V-gene and J-gene trimming of TCR beta chains, and an independent cohort replicated the association. In an earlier analysis of around 500 of the donors, most TCR beta V segments appeared in productive rearrangements about 87% or about 30% of the time, broadly matching IMGT annotations. A later analysis reported that several top co-occurrence clusters appeared linked to parvovirus B19, influenza, CMV and Epstein-Barr virus. In a later analysis, HLA-associated TCR beta chains were found to be more clonally expanded and to have lower generation probabilities than equally common non-associated chains. In this cohort, only TCR beta chains were sequenced, and detectable features were limited by the absence of alpha or paired-chain data. Strong co-occurrence of HLA alleles, especially DR and DQ, made assigning TCR associations to individual alleles difficult. A further reported finding was that TCR beta sequences accurately predicted the HLA-A and HLA-B alleles for most subjects in the first cohort. The 87-base-pair reads could not distinguish some IMGT-functional V segments, including TRBV6-2 and TRBV6-3, so those segments were excluded.

A remark on this clone: Its antigen has not been determined. Base qualities are not recorded, but no much larger clone differs from it by a single base.

In total, approximately 690 healthy bone marrow donors made up the cohort. At the time of sampling, every cohort member was nominally healthy, though immune exposures that went unrecorded were likely present. The donor was CMV seronegative and was included in the group of around 320 seronegative cohort members. A peripheral blood sample was collected from each donor, and TCR beta sequencing was performed on peripheral blood mononuclear cells. Genomic DNA extraction from the blood cell samples was performed with the Qiagen DNeasy Blood Extraction Kit. Libraries came from the immunoSEQ multiplex PCR assay. For the multiplex PCR, a mixture combining 60 forward primers for TCR Vbeta segments and 13 reverse primers for TCR Jbeta segments was used. A multiplex PCR assay on genomic DNA amplified the CDR3 region of rearranged TCR beta genes. The amplified TCR beta libraries were sequenced on the Illumina HiSeq System as 87-base-pair reads. The authors processed their data as follows. Across the 500 to 700 repertoires, a later analysis counted around 80 million unique TCR beta chains, about 10 million of which were shared by at least two donors. To remove PCR and sequencing errors, raw reads were error-corrected and collapsed into unique sequences using a nearest-neighbor algorithm that merged closely related sequences. Alignment of CDR3 sequences to IMGT reference sequences was used to assign V, D and J gene segments. For a sequence to be retained, at least a six-nucleotide match to both a V gene segment and a J gene segment was required. A rearrangement counted as productive if the CDR3 had no stop codons and remained in frame with V and J, and every other rearrangement counted as non-productive. CDR3 was defined according to IMGT convention as the region running from the second conserved V-encoded cysteine to the conserved J-encoded phenylalanine. The earlier analysis of about 570 of the donors excluded any sequence lacking an unambiguous match to a single V gene segment. In an earlier analysis of 587 of the donors, V segments were called functional above 56.7% productive rearrangements and were called segregating when the between-donor standard deviation exceeded 5%. A statistical classification framework was built for diagnosing cytomegalovirus status from the catalog of TCR beta chain sequences. V and J gene assignment, in a later analysis, came from comparing TCR nucleotide sequences with IMGT/GENE-DB human TR gene sequences. In a later analysis, CDR3 sequences and most-parsimonious VDJ recombination scenarios were assigned using the TCRdist pipeline. In a later analysis, every TCR beta chain was defined by the combination of its CDR3 amino acid sequence and its V-gene family, and reads without a unique V-gene family were dropped. In a later analysis, nearly 600 highly shared, low-generation-probability nucleotide sequences were removed to address suspected cross-contamination and a sequencing artifact. In a later analysis, a clonal expansion index for each public chain was calculated from normalized within-repertoire ranks of inferred template counts. A later analysis computed generation probabilities with a VDJ recombination model fitted to out-of-frame rearrangements, and checked the results against IGoR. In a later analysis, hypergeometric tests were used to score TCR-TCR, TCR-HLA and TCR-CMV co-occurrence, with a repertoire-size bias correction applied to TCR pairs. False discovery rates were estimated in a later analysis by permuting HLA or CMV assignments 20 times. In a later analysis, co-occurring TCRs were grouped using DBSCAN, with TCRdist sequence similarity added in when clustering inside HLA-allele-positive subsets. For co-occurrence clustering, repertoires with fewer than 30,000 or more than 120,000 public chains were excluded, along with 5 or 6 repertoires with anomalous nucleotide sharing. Here the immuneACCESS table is served through TCRdb, limited to in-frame sequences with V and J called. Missing clones are a known gap in these copies; in checked studies unresolved V genes cover under half, and the rest lacks a known reason. V and J calls and clone size are those listed in that table; D and trimming were worked out from the DNA. This sample holds about 160,000 clones; roughly 80% were observed only once. The top ten constitute roughly 1.4% of the sample.

CDR1 and CDR2 are read off the germline V gene as SQVTM and ANQGSEA. Germline trimming: 7 bases from V, 1 base from J; junction bases outside gene matches: 9. There are 14 amino acids in the CDR3, from cysteine to phenylalanine inclusive. The sequence is cut down to CDR3 DNA, 42 bases in frame from base 1. This TCR derives from a woman aged 30 to 39 in good health and CMV-seronegative. Recombination joined TRBV29-1 with TRBJ1-1, and TRBD1 aligns with 7 junction nucleotides. What was sequenced was PBMCs. The CDR3 reads as follows: CSARDRMKNTEAFF. The DNA reads TGCAGCGCCAGGGACAGAATGAAGAACACTGAAGCTTTCTTT.